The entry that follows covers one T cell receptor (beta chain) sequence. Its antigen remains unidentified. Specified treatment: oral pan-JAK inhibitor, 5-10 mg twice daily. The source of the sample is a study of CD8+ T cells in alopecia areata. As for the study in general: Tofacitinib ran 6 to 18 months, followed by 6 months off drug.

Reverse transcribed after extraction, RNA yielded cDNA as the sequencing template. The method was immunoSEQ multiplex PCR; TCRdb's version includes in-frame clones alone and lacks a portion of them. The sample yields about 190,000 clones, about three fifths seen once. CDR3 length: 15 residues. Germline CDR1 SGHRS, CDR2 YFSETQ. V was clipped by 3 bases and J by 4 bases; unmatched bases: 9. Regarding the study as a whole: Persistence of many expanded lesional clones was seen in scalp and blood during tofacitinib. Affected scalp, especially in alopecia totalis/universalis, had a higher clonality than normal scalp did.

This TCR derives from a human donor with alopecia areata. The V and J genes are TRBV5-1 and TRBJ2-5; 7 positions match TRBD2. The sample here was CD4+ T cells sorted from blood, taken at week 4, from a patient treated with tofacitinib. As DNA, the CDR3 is TGCGCCAGCAGCTCCCTGGCGCGGGAGATAGAGACCCAGTACTTC. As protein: CASSSLAREIETQYF.